Listed below are T cell receptor beta chains from one sample, sequenced in a study of vaccination and CD4 T cells after COVID-19. These receptors lack a known antigen. TCRdb ran MiXCR on the PCR reads and lists one entry per CDR3 protein. The sample carries roughly 16,000 distinct CDR3 sequences, 30% to 45% recorded once. Sequencing used CD4+ T cells from blood, cultured in vitro. All receptors come from a human donor who had recovered from COVID-19. The CDR3 runs from the conserved cysteine through the conserved F or W. The D gene is left open where the match is weak. Only some rows state a clone size, as once, few, many or a class for expanded clones.

TRBJ2-2 | TRBV6-5 | . | . | TGTGCCAGCAGTTACTCGTTTTTCGGGGGTACCGGGGAGCTGTTTTTT | CASSYSFFGGTGELFF
TRBJ2-5 | TRBV19 | . | TRBD2 | TGTGCCAGTAGTATAGCCTGGACTAGCTGGGAGACCCAGTACTTC | CASSIAWTSWETQYF
TRBJ2-3 | TRBV6-4 | few | TRBD2 | TGTGCCAGCAGTGAGGGGCGGGAGGTGACGGATACGCAGTATTTT | CASSEGREVTDTQYF
TRBJ2-2 | TRBV19 | once | TRBD2 | TGTGCCAGTGGAGACCCTAGCGGGAAGTACACCGGGGAGCTGTTTTTT | CASGDPSGKYTGELFF
TRBJ2-3 | TRBV6-2/TRBV6-3 | . | TRBD1 | TGTGCCACATTACGACAGGGGGCTAGCACAGATACGCAGTATTTT | CATLRQGASTDTQYF
TRBJ1-1 | TRBV10-3 | . | TRBD1 | TGTGCCATACGAAATACAGGGGAGACTGAAGCTTTCTTT | CAIRNTGETEAFF
TRBJ1-2 | TRBV9 | . | . | TGTGCCAGCAGCGTCGCGCAGGGAGGCTATGGCTACACCTTC | CASSVAQGGYGYTF
TRBJ1-6 | TRBV28 | . | . | TGTGCCAGCAAAGACACCCCTCGGGGCTCACCCCTCCACTTT | CASKDTPRGSPLHF
TRBJ2-1 | TRBV4-1 | . | TRBD2 | TGCGCCAGCAGCCGAGAAGTCGGGACTAGCGGGAGGTCGTCGCAGTTCTTC | CASSREVGTSGRSSQFF
TRBJ1-6 | TRBV6-1 | . | . | TGTGCCAGCAGGCCCCAGGGTGGTTCACCCCTCCACTTT | CASRPQGGSPLHF
TRBJ1-2 | TRBV7-2 | . | . | TGTGCCAGCAGCTTCTCAGTACAGGGTGCGAGGGATGGCTACACCTTC | CASSFSVQGARDGYTF
TRBJ2-3 | TRBV19 | . | TRBD2 | TGTGCCAGTAGATCTAGCGGGAGCACAGATACGCAGTATTTT | CASRSSGSTDTQYF
TRBJ2-5 | TRBV5-4 | . | TRBD2 | TGTGCCAGCAGCCCGACTAGCGGTAAAGAGACCCAGTACTTC | CASSPTSGKETQYF
TRBJ2-5 | TRBV20-1 | few | TRBD2 | TGCAGTGCTAGGGCCCGAGCGGGAGAGCCCGGGGAGACCCAGTACTTC | CSARARAGEPGETQYF
TRBJ1-1 | TRBV2 | few | . | TGTGCCAGCAGTGCGCAGGGGCTTTCCACTGAAGCTTTCTTT | CASSAQGLSTEAFF
TRBJ2-1 | TRBV7-2 | few | . | TGTGCCAGCAGCTTAGCGTGGGGGCCTAATGAGCAGTTCTTC | CASSLAWGPNEQFF
TRBJ2-5 | TRBV18 | . | . | TGTGCCAGCTCACCCGCACAGCTAGAGACCCAGTACTTC | CASSPAQLETQYF
TRBJ2-2 | TRBV27 | . | . | TGTGCCAGCAGTTTATGGGGCGGGGAGCTGTTTTTT | CASSLWGGELFF
TRBJ2-1 | TRBV7-8 | . | TRBD2 | TGTGCCAGCAGCTTAGTTGGGCTAGCGGAGTACAATGAGCAGTTCTTC | CASSLVGLAEYNEQFF
TRBJ2-3 | TRBV7-2 | . | . | TGTGCCAGCAGTCAAAACCCAAGGGATACGCAGTATTTT | CASSQNPRDTQYF
TRBJ1-1 | TRBV19 | few | . | TGTGCCAGTAGTATGAATCAGGGAGGGAACACTGAAGCTTTCTTT | CASSMNQGGNTEAFF